The 13 T cell receptor beta chains presented below share a single source sample, sequenced in a study of blood T cell repertoires in COVID-19. Using immunoSEQ multiplex PCR, the repertoire was profiled, and TCRdb retains in-frame clones only, with some absent. The sample contains roughly 440,000 clones, about nine tenths of which appear only once. The sample taken for sequencing was peripheral blood. The receptor source for this set is a woman aged 45-60 years with COVID-19, enrolled during active disease.

The J gene is TRBJ2-7, the V gene TRBV9; D gene ambiguous. The V end was cut by 4 bases, the J end by 9 bases, with 11 bases between. The CDR3 length is 11 residues. Germline values: CDR1 SGDLS, CDR2 YYNGEE. CDR3 nucleotides: TGTGCCAGCAGCCTAACCCTGTGGCAGTACTTC. Its protein product is CASSLTLWQYF.

The rearrangement links TRBV10-1 to TRBJ2-1; D remains unclear. Germline values: CDR1 WNHNN, CDR2 SYGVQD (reference sequence). V lost 3 bases and J lost 2, with 11 bases in between. The CDR3 contains 15 residues. The DNA for the CDR3 is TGCGCCAGCAGTGACAGGCTGGTCGCCTACAATGAGCAGTTCTTC. Its protein is CASSDRLVAYNEQFF.

The chain couples TRBV7-8 to TRBJ1-5; TRBD1 matches at 10 bases. The length of the CDR3 is 16 residues. V gave up 1 base and J gave up 7 bases; unmatched junction bases: 7. CDR1 SGHVS and CDR2 FQNEAQ come from the germline V gene. The CDR3 region is CASSLVGTGAGQPQHF. CDR3 coding DNA: TGTGCCAGCAGCTTAGTTGGGACAGGGGCTGGGCAGCCCCAGCATTTT.

The chain is built from TRBV27 and TRBJ2-5; 9 bases align to TRBD1. Germline CDR1 MNHEY, CDR2 SMNVEV (reference sequence). V lost 3 bases, J lost 2 bases, and 4 bases stayed unmatched. The CDR3 sequence is 15 residues long. DNA of the CDR3: TGTGCCAGCAGTTTGACGACAGGGGGTCAAGAGACCCAGTACTTC. Amino acid sequence: CASSLTTGGQETQYF.

This CDR3 reads CASSPIKGGGTEAFF. CDR3 in DNA: TGTGCCAGCTCACCCATAAAGGGGGGAGGGACTGAAGCTTTCTTT. The chain has TRBV18 and TRBJ1-1; possibly TRBD1 for D (6 bases). This CDR3 has 15 residues. Per germline, CDR1 KGHSH and CDR2 LQKENI. Deletions cut 3 bases from V and 5 bases from J, with 16 bases between.

This clone was recorded only once. The J gene is TRBJ1-5, the V gene TRBV5-1, with TRBD1 matching 9 bases. This CDR3 spans 16 amino acids. Germline-derived CDR1 and CDR2 are SGHRS and YFSETQ. Germline trimming cut 0 bases from V and 4 bases from J; bases unmatched to any gene: 5. CDR3 bases: TGCGCCAGCAGCTTGGGGACAGGGGCCCTTAATCAGCCCCAGCATTTT. Protein: CASSLGTGALNQPQHF.

The CDR3 nucleotides are TGTGCCAGCAGCCCCAGCGGGGGCCCGAACACCGGGGAGCTGTTTTTT. Amino acid sequence: CASSPSGGPNTGELFF. The V gene is TRBV13, the J gene TRBJ2-2; 8 positions agree with TRBD2. This CDR3 has 16 amino acids. The ends lost 5 bases at V and 0 bases at J; junction bases unmatched: 5. CDR1 and CDR2 (germline): PRHDT, FYEKMQ (reference sequence). Together with reference TRBV13 and TRBJ2-2, the CDR3 gives the full variable domain: AAGVIQSPRHLIKEKRETATLKCYPIPRHDTVYWYQQGPGQDPQFLISFYEKMQSDKGSIPDRFSAQQFSDYHSELNMSSLELGDSALYFCASSPSGGPNTGELFFGEGSRLTVL.

The chain uses TRBV5-1 and TRBJ1-1; TRBD1 aligns across 7 bases. The CDR3 is 14 amino acids. With V trimmed by 0 bases and J by 6 bases, 5 bases remained unmatched. The germline V gene encodes CDR1 SGHRS and CDR2 YFSETQ. CDR3: CASSLVQGDAEAFF. CDR3 nucleotide sequence: TGCGCCAGCAGCTTGGTGCAGGGGGACGCTGAAGCTTTCTTT.

The J gene is TRBJ1-2, the V gene TRBV5-1; a weak D match, TRBD1 (6 bases). From germline, CDR1 is SGHRS and CDR2 YFSETQ. The CDR3 runs 14 residues. V gave up 4 bases and J gave up 3 bases, with 13 bases separating them. The CDR3 DNA sequence: TGCGCCAGCAGCGCCACAGGGTGGGACTATGGCTACACCTTC. It yields the protein CASSATGWDYGYTF.

This chain links TRBV18 with TRBJ2-3, with a possible D match to TRBD2 (5 bases). CDR3 size: 16 residues. Germline CDR1 reads KGHSH; CDR2 reads LQKENI. V lost 0 bases to trimming and J lost 8 bases, with 18 bases between them. CDR3 in DNA: TGTGCCAGCTCACCACCGCGCGAGGGCCCTTCGGGTACGCAGTATTTT. This encodes CASSPPREGPSGTQYF.

The chain has TRBV29-1 and TRBJ1-1; TRBD1 agrees at 8 bases. CDR1 is SQVTM and CDR2 is ANQGSEA in the germline V gene. This CDR3 has 12 amino acids. The ends lost 5 bases at V and 7 bases at J; junction bases unmatched: 6. The CDR3 spells CSVTTGDSEAFF. The CDR3 nucleotides read TGCAGCGTTACGACAGGGGACAGTGAAGCTTTCTTT.

The V call is TRBV27, the J call TRBJ2-7, with a possible D match to TRBD1 (6 bases). This CDR3 contains 14 residues. Germline CDR1 and CDR2: MNHEY and SMNVEV (reference sequence). V dropped 10 bases and J dropped 2 bases, with 18 bases sitting between them. The CDR3 region is CATGRTGNTYEQYF. The CDR3, as DNA: TGTGCCACCGGGCGTACAGGGAATACCTACGAGCAGTACTTC.

This chain uses TRBV5-1 with TRBJ2-3; maybe TRBD1 (6 bases). Germline values: CDR1 SGHRS, CDR2 YFSETQ. Trimming took off 4 bases at V and 5 bases at J, with 14 bases between the two ends. The CDR3 sequence is 14 residues long. The CDR3 region has the DNA TGCGCCAGCAGCGCGACTTCAGGGGAAGATACGCAGTATTTT. This translates into CASSATSGEDTQYF.